This T cell receptor beta chain was obtained from a study of shared clonotypes between healthy human individuals. Sequencing used immunoSEQ multiplex PCR; TCRdb keeps in-frame clones, though not all of them. The data contain approximately 2.5 million clones, roughly 93% of them singletons. V lost 3 bases to trimming and J lost 4 bases, with 9 bases between them. The CDR3 consists of 13 residues. Per germline, CDR1 LNHDA and CDR2 SQIVND (reference sequence). Sequencing input: naive CD4+ T cells from PBMCs. Regarding subset: CD45RA+ positively selected. The receptor was isolated from a man between 18 and 35 years old in good health. Some clones in this sample may be carry-over from other donors' samples. V is TRBV19 and J is TRBJ1-1; no firm D call. CDR3 nucleotides: TGTGCCAGTAGTATCCCCCCCGGCACTGAAGCTTTCTTT. Its translation is CASSIPPGTEAFF.